The present entry profiles one TCR beta chain with its context. Its specific antigen is unknown. Base quality data are lacking; no much larger clone is found one base away. Libraries were constructed by the immunoSEQ multiplex PCR assay. TCRdb obtained this table from immuneACCESS and retained in-frame rearrangements with V and J assigned. These tables miss some clones; where compared with another copy, unresolved V genes account for less than half of the shortfall, and the remainder is unexplained. The sample data list about 38,000 clones, and roughly 91% of these were observed just once. The ten largest clones take up about 0.4% of the sample. These data come from a study of T cell changes during pregnancy in multiple sclerosis (dated by TCRdb to about 2019). Looking at the study overall: The study examined how the T cell repertoire changed over the course of pregnancy in women with multiple sclerosis.

The CDR3 starts with the cysteine, ends with the phenylalanine, and has 10 residues. CDR3 DNA only is kept here, 30 bases in frame from base 1. CDR1 and CDR2 are read off the germline V gene (reference sequence) as DFQATT and SNEGSKA. This sequence originates from a female donor in good health, enrolled as a control in a pregnancy study. Sample: CD4+ T cells from peripheral blood mononuclear cells, taken after pregnancy. The chain is encoded by TRBV20-1 joined to TRBJ1-2, and perhaps TRBD1 as D gene, on 5 matching bases. The DNA sequence is given as TGCAGAGCAGGGAACTATGGCTACACCTTC. This encodes CRAGNYGYTF.